One and the same sample provided the 7 T cell receptor beta chains below, sequenced in a study of breast tumors, draining lymph nodes, adjacent tissues. TCRdb used MiXCR to reprocess the multiplex PCR reads, holding one entry per CDR3 protein. Among 85,000 to 120,000 distinct CDR3 sequences listed, 30% were seen once. Axillary draining lymph nodes of breast cancer patients supplied the node samples. Input material: axillary lymph node tissue. These receptor sequences come from a female donor with breast cancer. Some clones in this sample may be carry-over from other donors' samples.

This clonotype came up many times. The CDR3 protein is CASSLENAGNEQFF. The CDR3 DNA reads as TGCGCCAGCAGCTTGGAAAACGCGGGGAACGAGCAGTTCTTC. The V call is TRBV5-1, the J call TRBJ2-1; a weak D match, TRBD2 (6 bases). Trimming removed 0 bases at V and 10 bases at J, with 14 bases between. CDR1 and CDR2 from the germline V gene are SGHRS and YFSETQ. CDR3 length: 14 residues.

The J gene is TRBJ2-3, the V gene TRBV10-3; 10 bases agree with TRBD2. The junction had 6 bases not matched to a gene; V was cut back by 4 bases and J by 2 bases. Germline V CDR1 and CDR2: ENHRY, SYGVKD. The CDR3 length is 16 residues. CDR3 in DNA: TGTGCCATCAGTGGGGAAGCGGGAGGGCACACAGATACGCAGTATTTT. Its translation: CAISGEAGGHTDTQYF.

The genes are TRBV20-1 and TRBJ2-1, with D maybe TRBD2 (6 bases). The germline V gene has CDR1 DFQATT and CDR2 SNEGSKA (reference sequence). The CDR3 sequence is 12 residues long. Trimming pared 1 base from V and 7 bases from J, leaving 8 bases between. CDR3 nucleotide sequence: TGCAGTGCTAGAGGCGGAGGGAATGAGCAGTTCTTC. It is translated as CSARGGGNEQFF.

In regard to this clonotype: This sequence may be a read error, since a much larger clone differs from it by one base. The V call is TRBV20-1, the J call TRBJ2-5; 7 bases line up with TRBD2. The V gene's germline CDR1 is DFQATT and CDR2 SNEGSKA (reference sequence). The CDR3 sequence is 15 residues long. CDR3 sequence: CNARGMGGDPETQYF. The CDR3, as DNA: TGCAATGCTAGAGGAATGGGGGGGGACCCAGAGACCCAGTACTTC.

Many counts were recorded for this clonotype. This chain uses TRBV25-1 with TRBJ1-4; D call uncertain. Germline assignment: CDR1 MGHDK and CDR2 SYGVNS. Trimming shortened V by 3 bases and J by 8 bases, and 13 bases separated the two germline ends. The CDR3 contains 14 residues. CDR3 protein: CASSDSLTEEKLFF. The CDR3 nucleotides are TGTGCCAGCAGTGATTCATTAACCGAGGAAAAACTGTTTTTT. Complete variable domain (other parts from reference TRBV25-1 and TRBJ1-4): EADIYQTPRYLVIGTGKKITLECSQTMGHDKMYWYQQDPGMELHLIHYSYGVNSTEKGDLSSESTVSRIRTEHFPLTLESARPSHTSQYLCASSDSLTEEKLFFGSGTQLSVL.

As to this clonotype: Because the CDR3 is missing its conserved closing phenylalanine or tryptophan, this is likely a read error. The rearrangement links TRBV2 to TRBJ2-3; TRBD2 matches 8 bases. The V segment lost 8 bases and the J segment 0 bases; nucleotides outside the gene matches: 13. The CDR3 has 17 residues. In germline, CDR1 is SNHLY, CDR2 FYNNEI. This CDR3 reads CASSRRGGGSSTDTQYN. DNA of the CDR3: TGTGCCAGCTCACGGAGGGGCGGGGGGTCTAGCACAGATACGCAGTATAAC.

This clonotype was detected a few times. The chain carries TRBV12-3 or TRBV12-4 and TRBJ1-5, with D perhaps matching TRBD1 (5 bases). The CDR3 length is 16 residues. Deletions cut 6 bases from V and 0 bases from J, with 15 bases between. The CDR3 nucleotides read TGTGCCAGCAGCCGGGACGGGAGAAATAGCAATCAGCCCCAGCATTTT. The encoded protein is CASSRDGRNSNQPQHF.